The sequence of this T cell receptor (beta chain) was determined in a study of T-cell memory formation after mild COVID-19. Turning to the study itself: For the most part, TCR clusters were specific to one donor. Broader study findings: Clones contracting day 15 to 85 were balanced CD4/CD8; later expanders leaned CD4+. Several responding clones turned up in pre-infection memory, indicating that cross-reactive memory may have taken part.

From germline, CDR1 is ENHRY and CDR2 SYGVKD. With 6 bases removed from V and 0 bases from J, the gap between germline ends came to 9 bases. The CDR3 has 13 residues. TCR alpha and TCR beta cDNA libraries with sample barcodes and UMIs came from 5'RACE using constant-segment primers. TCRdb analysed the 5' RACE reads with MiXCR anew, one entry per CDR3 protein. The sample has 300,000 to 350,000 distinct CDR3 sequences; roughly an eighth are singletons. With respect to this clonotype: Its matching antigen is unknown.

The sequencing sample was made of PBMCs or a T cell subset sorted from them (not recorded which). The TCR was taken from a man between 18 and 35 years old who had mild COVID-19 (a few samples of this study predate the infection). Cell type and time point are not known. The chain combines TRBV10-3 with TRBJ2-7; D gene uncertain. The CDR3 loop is CAISPDDSYEQYF. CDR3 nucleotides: TGTGCCATCAGCCCGGACGACTCCTACGAGCAGTACTTC.